This section outlines one T cell receptor beta chain sequence together with its context. Its matching antigen is unknown. Germline loops: CDR1 ENHRY, CDR2 SYGVKD. The CDR3 is 13 residues long. V lost 4 bases and J lost 3, with 9 bases in between. Sequenced by immunoSEQ multiplex PCR; TCRdb stores in-frame clones only, minus some. The sample records roughly 77,000 clones, just under 95% being singletons. Any history of autoimmune disease or systemic immunosuppression disqualified patients. The sample comes from a study of OX40 agonist ivuxolimab in advanced cancers. Study as a whole: Among those treated, three patients had partial responses, one with hepatocellular carcinoma and two with cutaneous melanoma.

General study results and limits: At doses 0.1 to 3.0 mg/kg, CD4+ and CD8+ clones expanded. Among the least clonally expanded were partial responders at 0.1-3.0 mg/kg.

This rearrangement joins TRBV10-3 to TRBJ1-2; D gene uncertain. This clonotype was sampled from an adult with an advanced solid tumor such as melanoma, head and neck, liver or kidney cancer. The sequencing here drew on CD4+ or CD8+ T cells sorted from blood, taken in a trial of the OX40 agonist ivuxolimab. CDR3 protein: CAISVKADYGYTF. CDR3 DNA: TGTGCCATCAGTGTCAAGGCAGACTATGGCTACACCTTC.